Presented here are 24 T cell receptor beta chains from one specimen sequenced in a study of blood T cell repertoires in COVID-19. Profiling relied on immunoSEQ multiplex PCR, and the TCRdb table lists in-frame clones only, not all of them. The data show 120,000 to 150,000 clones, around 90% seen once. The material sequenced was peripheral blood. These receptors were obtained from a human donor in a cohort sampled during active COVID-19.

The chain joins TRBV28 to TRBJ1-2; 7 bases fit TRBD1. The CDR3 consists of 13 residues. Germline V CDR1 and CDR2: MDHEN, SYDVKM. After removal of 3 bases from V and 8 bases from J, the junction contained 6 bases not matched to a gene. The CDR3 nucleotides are TGTGCCAGCAGTTTGACAGGGTTGGGAGGCTACACCTTC. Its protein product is CASSLTGLGGYTF.

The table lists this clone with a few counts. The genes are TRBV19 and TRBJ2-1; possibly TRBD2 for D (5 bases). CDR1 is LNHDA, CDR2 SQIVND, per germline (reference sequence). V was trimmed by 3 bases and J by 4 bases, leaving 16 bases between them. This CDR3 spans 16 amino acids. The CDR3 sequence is CASSIDSVWFYNEQFF. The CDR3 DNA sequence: TGTGCCAGTAGTATTGATAGCGTATGGTTTTACAATGAGCAGTTCTTC.

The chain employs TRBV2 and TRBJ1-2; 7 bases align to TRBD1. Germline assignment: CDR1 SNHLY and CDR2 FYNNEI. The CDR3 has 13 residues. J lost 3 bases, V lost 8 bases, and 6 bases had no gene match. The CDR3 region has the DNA TGTGCCAGCTTCTTCAGGGGGGACTATGGCTACACCTTC. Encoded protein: CASFFRGDYGYTF.

CDR3 coding DNA: TGTGCCAGCAGTCGTCCTTACACTGAAGCTTTCTTT. Translation gives CASSRPYTEAFF. The V and J genes are TRBV2 and TRBJ1-1; D ambiguous. CDR3 length: 12 residues. The germline V gene encodes CDR1 SNHLY and CDR2 FYNNEI. V lost 5 bases, J lost 3 bases, and 7 bases lay in between. The full variable domain, completed using reference TRBV2 and TRBJ1-1, is EPEVTQTPSHQVTQMGQEVILRCVPISNHLYFYWYRQILGQKVEFLVSFYNNEISEKSEIFDDQFSVERPDGSNFTLKIRSTKLEDSAMYFCASSRPYTEAFFGQGTRLTVV.

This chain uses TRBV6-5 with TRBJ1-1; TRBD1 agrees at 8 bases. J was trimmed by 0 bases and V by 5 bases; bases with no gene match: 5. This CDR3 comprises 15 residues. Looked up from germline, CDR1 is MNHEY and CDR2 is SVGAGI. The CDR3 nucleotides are TGTGCCAGCAGTAACCGGACAGGGTTGAACACTGAAGCTTTCTTT. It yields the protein CASSNRTGLNTEAFF.

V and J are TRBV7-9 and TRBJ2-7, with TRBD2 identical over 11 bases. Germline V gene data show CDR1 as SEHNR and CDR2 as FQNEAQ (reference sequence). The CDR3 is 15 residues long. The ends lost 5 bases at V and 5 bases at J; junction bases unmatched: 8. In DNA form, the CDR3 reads TGTGCCAGCAGCCTTCCAACTAGCGGGAGAGACGAGCAGTACTTC. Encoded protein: CASSLPTSGRDEQYF.

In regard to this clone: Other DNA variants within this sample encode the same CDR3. The CDR3 spells CASSLTSGSTDTQYF. CDR3 coding DNA: TGTGCCAGCAGCCTAACTAGCGGGAGCACAGATACGCAGTATTTT. The chain recombines TRBV7-9 with TRBJ2-3; 9 bases align to TRBD2. Germline trimming cut 5 bases from V and 0 bases from J; bases unmatched to any gene: 3. CDR3 length equals 15 residues. Germline CDR1 SEHNR, CDR2 FQNEAQ (reference sequence). Looking up the rest from reference TRBV7-9 and TRBJ2-3 gives the full variable domain: DTGVSQNPRHKITKRGQNVTFRCDPISEHNRLYWYRQTLGQGPEFLTYFQNEAQLEKSRLLSDRFSAERPKGSFSTLEIQRTEQGDSAMYLCASSLTSGSTDTQYFGPGTRLTVL.

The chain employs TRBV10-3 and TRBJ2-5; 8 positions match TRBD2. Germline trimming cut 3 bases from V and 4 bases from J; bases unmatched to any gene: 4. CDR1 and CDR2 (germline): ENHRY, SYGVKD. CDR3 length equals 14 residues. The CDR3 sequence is CAISDRSGTETQYF. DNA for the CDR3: TGTGCCATCAGTGACCGTAGCGGGACAGAGACCCAGTACTTC.

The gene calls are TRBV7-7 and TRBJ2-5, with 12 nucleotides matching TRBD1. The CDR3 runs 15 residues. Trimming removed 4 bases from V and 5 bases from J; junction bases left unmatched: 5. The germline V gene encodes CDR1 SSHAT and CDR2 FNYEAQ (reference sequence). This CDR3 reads CASSSGQGAWETQYF. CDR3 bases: TGTGCCAGCAGCTCGGGACAGGGGGCATGGGAGACCCAGTACTTC.

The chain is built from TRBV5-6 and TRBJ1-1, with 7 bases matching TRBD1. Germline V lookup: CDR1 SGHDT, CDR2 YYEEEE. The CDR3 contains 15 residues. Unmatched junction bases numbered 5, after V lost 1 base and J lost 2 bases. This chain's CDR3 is CASSLRGTVNTEAFF. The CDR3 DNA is TGTGCCAGCAGCTTGAGGGGGACAGTTAACACTGAAGCTTTCTTT.

CDR3 protein: CASSYSTSGRTTYSTDTQYF. The CDR3 DNA sequence: TGTGCCAGCAGTTACTCGACTAGCGGGAGGACAACTTATAGCACAGATACGCAGTATTTT. The V and J genes are TRBV6-2 or TRBV6-3 and TRBJ2-3, with 13 bases lining up with TRBD2. V shed 0 bases, J shed 0 bases, and the junction held 9 bases outside the gene matches. Germline V gives CDR1 MNHEY, CDR2 SVGEGT. CDR3 length: 20 amino acids.

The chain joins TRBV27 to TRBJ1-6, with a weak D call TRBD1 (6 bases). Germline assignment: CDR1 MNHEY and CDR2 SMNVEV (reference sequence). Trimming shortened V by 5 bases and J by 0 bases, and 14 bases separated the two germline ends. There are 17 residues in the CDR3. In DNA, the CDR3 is TGTGCCAGCAGTCCAGGGGTCAGGAGCTCCTATAATTCACCCCTCCACTTT. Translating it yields CASSPGVRSSYNSPLHF.

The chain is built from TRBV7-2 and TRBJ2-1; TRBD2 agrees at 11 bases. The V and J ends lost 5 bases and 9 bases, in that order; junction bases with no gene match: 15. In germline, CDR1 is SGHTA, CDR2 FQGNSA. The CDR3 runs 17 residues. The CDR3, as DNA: TGTGCCAGCAGCCTACTCCCGGGACTAGCGGTAGAAGGTGAGCAGTTCTTC. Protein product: CASSLLPGLAVEGEQFF.

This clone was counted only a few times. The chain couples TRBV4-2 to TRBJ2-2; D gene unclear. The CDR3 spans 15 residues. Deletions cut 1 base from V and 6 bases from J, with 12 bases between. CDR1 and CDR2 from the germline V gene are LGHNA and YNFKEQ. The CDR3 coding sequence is TGTGCCAGCAGCCAAGGACGCAGCGTCCCCGGGGAGCTGTTTTTT. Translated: CASSQGRSVPGELFF.

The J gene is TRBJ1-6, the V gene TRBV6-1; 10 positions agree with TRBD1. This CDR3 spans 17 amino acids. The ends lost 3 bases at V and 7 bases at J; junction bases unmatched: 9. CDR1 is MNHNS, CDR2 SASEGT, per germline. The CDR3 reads CASSEGGQGTGNSPLHF. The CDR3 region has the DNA TGTGCCAGCAGTGAGGGGGGACAGGGGACGGGGAATTCACCCCTCCACTTT.

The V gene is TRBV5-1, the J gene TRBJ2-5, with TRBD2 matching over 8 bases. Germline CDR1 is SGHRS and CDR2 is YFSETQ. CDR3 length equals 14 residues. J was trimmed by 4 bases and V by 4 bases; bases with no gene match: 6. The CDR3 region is CASSQMAGGETQYF. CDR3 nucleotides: TGCGCCAGCAGCCAGATGGCGGGAGGAGAGACCCAGTACTTC.

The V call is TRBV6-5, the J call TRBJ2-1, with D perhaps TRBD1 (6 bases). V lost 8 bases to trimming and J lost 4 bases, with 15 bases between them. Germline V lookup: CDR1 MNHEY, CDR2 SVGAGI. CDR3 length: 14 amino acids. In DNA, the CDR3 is TGTGCCAGCCGAACAGGGTTACTGTACAATGAGCAGTTCTTC. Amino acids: CASRTGLLYNEQFF.

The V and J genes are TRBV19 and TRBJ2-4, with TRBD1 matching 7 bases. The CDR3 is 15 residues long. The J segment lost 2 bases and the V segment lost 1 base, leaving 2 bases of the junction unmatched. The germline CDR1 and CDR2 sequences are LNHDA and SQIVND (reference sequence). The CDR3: CASSIGTGSKNIQYF. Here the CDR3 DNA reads TGTGCCAGTAGTATAGGGACAGGTTCCAAAAACATTCAGTACTTC.

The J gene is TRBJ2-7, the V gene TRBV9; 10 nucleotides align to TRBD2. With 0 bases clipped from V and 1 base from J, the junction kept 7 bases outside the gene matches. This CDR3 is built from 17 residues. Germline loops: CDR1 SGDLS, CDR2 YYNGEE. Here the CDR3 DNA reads TGTGCCAGCAGCGTAGGAGATGGACTAGCGGATTCCTACGAGCAGTACTTC. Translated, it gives CASSVGDGLADSYEQYF.

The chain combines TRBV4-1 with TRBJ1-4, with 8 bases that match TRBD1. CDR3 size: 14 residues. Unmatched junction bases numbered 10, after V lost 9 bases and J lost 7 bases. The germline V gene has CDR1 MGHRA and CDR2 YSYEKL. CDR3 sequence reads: CASKTGASGEKLFF. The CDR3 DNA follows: TGCGCCAGTAAGACAGGGGCGTCTGGTGAAAAACTGTTTTTT.

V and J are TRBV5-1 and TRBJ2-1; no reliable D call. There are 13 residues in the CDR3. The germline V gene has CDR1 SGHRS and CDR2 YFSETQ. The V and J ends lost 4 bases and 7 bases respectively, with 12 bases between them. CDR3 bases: TGCGCCAGCAGCCCTGACAAGGTTAATGAGCAGTTCTTC. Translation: CASSPDKVNEQFF.

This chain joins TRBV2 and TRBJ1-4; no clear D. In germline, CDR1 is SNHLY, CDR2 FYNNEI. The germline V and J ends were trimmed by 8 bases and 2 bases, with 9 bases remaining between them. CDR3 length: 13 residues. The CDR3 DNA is TGTGCCAGCGCGGCCGAGACTAATGAAAAACTGTTTTTT. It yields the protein CASAAETNEKLFF.

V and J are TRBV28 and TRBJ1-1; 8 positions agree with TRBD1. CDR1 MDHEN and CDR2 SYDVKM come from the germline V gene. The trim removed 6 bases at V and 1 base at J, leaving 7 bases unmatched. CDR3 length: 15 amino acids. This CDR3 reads CASSHLGQGNTEAFF. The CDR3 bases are TGTGCCAGCAGCCACTTAGGACAGGGGAACACTGAAGCTTTCTTT. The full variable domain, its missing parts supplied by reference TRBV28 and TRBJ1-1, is DVKVTQSSRYLVKRTGEKVFLECVQDMDHENMFWYRQDPGLGLRLIYFSYDVKMKEKGDIPEGYSVSREKKERFSLILESASTNQTSMYLCASSHLGQGNTEAFFGQGTRLTVV.

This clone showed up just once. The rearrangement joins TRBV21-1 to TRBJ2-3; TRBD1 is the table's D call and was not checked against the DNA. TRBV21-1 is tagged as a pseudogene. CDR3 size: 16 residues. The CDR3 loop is CASTYRARDGTDTQYF. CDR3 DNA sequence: TGTGCCAGCACGTACAGGGCCAGGGATGGCACAGATACGCAGTATTTT.